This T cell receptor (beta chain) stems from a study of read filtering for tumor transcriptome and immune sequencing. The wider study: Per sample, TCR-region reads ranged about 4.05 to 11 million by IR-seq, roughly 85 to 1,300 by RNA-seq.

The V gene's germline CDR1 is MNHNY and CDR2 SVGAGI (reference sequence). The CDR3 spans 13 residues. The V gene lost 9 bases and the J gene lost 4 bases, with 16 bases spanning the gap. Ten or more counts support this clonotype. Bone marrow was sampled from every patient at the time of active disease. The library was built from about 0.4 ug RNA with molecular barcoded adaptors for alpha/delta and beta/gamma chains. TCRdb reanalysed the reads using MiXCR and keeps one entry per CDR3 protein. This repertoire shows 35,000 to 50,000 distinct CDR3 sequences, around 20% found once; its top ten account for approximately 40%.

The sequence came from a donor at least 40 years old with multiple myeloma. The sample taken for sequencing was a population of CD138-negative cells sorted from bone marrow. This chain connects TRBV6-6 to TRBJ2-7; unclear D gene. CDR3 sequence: CASEDGLGYEQYF. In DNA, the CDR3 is TGTGCCAGTGAGGACGGCCTGGGGTACGAGCAGTACTTC.